These T cell receptor beta chains were read from a single sample in a study of human T cells and chemical hapten exposure. MiXCR was run by TCRdb on the RACE reads, yielding one entry per CDR3 protein. The data contain roughly 94,000 distinct CDR3 sequences, around 9.3% of them seen just once; the ten biggest clones take up about 2%. Sequences were derived from whole blood, sampled in connection with sensitization to the hapten diphenylcyclopropenone (DPC). The receptors come from a woman in her thirties or forties with alopecia areata. Some clones in this sample may be carry-over from other donors' samples. The CDR3 runs from the conserved cysteine through the conserved F or W. A D gene is named only where the DNA matches it firmly. For some rows the clone size is stated as once, few or many, or as a class when expanded; others skip it.

TRBD1	13	TRBV11-1	many	TRBJ1-2	TGTGCCAGCACCGGACAGGAAAACTATGGCTACACCTTC	CASTGQENYGYTF
TRBD2	16	TRBV5-1	few	TRBJ2-1	TGCGCCAGCAGCTTGGCCCCACTAGCGGGAGATAATGAGCAGTTCTTC	CASSLAPLAGDNEQFF
NA	16	TRBV11-2	NA	TRBJ1-2	TGTGCCAGCAGCTTAGATATGGCCAATCGGGCCACAGGCTACACCTTC	CASSLDMANRATGYTF
NA	14	TRBV10-3	few	TRBJ2-7	TGTGCCATCAGTGTCGGTGCCAGCTCCTACGAGCAGTACTTC	CAISVGASSYEQYF
TRBD1	16	TRBV2	many	TRBJ2-2	TGTGCCAGCAGTCAACAGGGGGCAAGGGTCACCGGGGAGCTGTTTTTT	CASSQQGARVTGELFF
NA	14	TRBV9	few	TRBJ1-3	TGTGCCAGCAGCGTGGGGGCAACTGGAAACACCATATATTTT	CASSVGATGNTIYF
NA	18	TRBV3-2	few	TRBJ2-6	TGTGCCAGCAGCCAATCCCCAGGTATTCTCTCTGGGGCCAACGTCCTGACTTTC	CASSQSPGILSGANVLTF
NA	13	TRBV5-1	NA	TRBJ2-7	TGCGCCAGCAGCTTGGCCCCCTCCTACGAGCAGTACTTC	CASSLAPSYEQYF
NA	12	TRBV12-3/TRBV12-4	many	TRBJ2-1	TGTGCCAGCAGTTTAAGGGGGGATGAGCAGTTCTTC	CASSLRGDEQFF
NA	15	TRBV3-1	few	TRBJ2-5	TGTGCCAGCAGCCCCCTAGGCAGGGAACAAGAGACCCAGTACTTC	CASSPLGREQETQYF
TRBD2	15	TRBV12-3/TRBV12-4	many	TRBJ2-5	TGTGCCAGCAGTTTATCGACGGGAGGGCAACAGACCCAGTACTTC	CASSLSTGGQQTQYF
NA	15	TRBV9	NA	TRBJ2-2	TGTGCCAGCAGCTTCGAGGTAGACCCCACCGGGGAGCTGTTTTTT	CASSFEVDPTGELFF
NA	17	TRBV20-1	NA	TRBJ1-2	TGCAGTGCTAGAGTTAAGGGCCAGGGTAACGCTAACTATGGCTACACCTTC	CSARVKGQGNANYGYTF
NA	15	TRBV7-2	NA	TRBJ1-5	TGTGCCAGCAGCTTGGAACAGATGCCCAATCAGCCCCAGCATTTT	CASSLEQMPNQPQHF
NA	11	TRBV29-1	few	TRBJ2-3	TGCAGCGTCCTCATACTGGATACGCAGTATTTT	CSVLILDTQYF
NA	13	TRBV27	once	TRBJ1-1	TGTGCCAGCAGTGTGACTCTGAACACTGAAGCTTTCTTT	CASSVTLNTEAFF
NA	16	TRBV7-9	NA	TRBJ2-1	TGTGCCAGCAGCTCCCACCCACAGGGAGCCCGCAATGAGCAGTTCTTC	CASSSHPQGARNEQFF
NA	14	TRBV6-2/TRBV6-3	NA	TRBJ1-5	TGTGCCAGCAGAGGAGATCCGGGCAATCAGCCCCAGCATTTT	CASRGDPGNQPQHF
NA	12	TRBV27	few	TRBJ1-5	TGTGCCAGCAGTTTATTTGGGCAGCCCCAGCATTTT	CASSLFGQPQHF
NA	16	TRBV7-8	many	TRBJ1-6	TGTGCCAGCAGCAAGACCGAAAACACACTAAATTCACCCCTCCACTTT	CASSKTENTLNSPLHF
TRBD2	14	TRBV7-9	few	TRBJ2-3	TGTGCCAGCAGCTTGACTAGCGGTCCGGATACGCAGTATTTT	CASSLTSGPDTQYF
NA	14	TRBV21-1	NA	TRBJ2-1	TGTGCCAGCAGAAAGAGGGTTACACTTTTAAATGATTTCTTC	CASRKRVTLLNDFF
TRBD1	14	TRBV5-4	many	TRBJ1-1	TGTGCCAGCAGCCGAGGACAGGGGGCGACTGAAGCTTTCTTT	CASSRGQGATEAFF
NA	13	TRBV9	NA	TRBJ2-1	TGTGCCAGCAGCGTAGACTACCGGAATGAGCAGTTCTTC	CASSVDYRNEQFF
NA	14	TRBV5-5	NA	TRBJ1-1	TGTGCCAGCAGCTGGGGGCGGAGGAACACTGAAGCTTTCTTT	CASSWGRRNTEAFF
NA	16	TRBV28	many	TRBJ2-1	TGTGCCAGCAGTTCGGTGAAGGGGGACTCCTACAATGAGCAGTTCTTC	CASSSVKGDSYNEQFF